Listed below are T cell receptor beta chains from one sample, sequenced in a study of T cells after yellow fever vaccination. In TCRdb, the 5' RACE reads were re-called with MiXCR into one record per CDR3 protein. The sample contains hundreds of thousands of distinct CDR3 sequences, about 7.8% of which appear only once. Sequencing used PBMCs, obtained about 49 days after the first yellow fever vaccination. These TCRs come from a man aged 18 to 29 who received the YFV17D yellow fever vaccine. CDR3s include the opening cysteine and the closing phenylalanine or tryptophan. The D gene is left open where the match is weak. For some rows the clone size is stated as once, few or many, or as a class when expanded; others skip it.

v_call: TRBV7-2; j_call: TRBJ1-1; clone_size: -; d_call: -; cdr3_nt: TGTGCCAGCAGCTTGCAGTTCAGGAGTCTTGAACAAGCTTTCTTT; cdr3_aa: CASSLQFRSLEQAFF
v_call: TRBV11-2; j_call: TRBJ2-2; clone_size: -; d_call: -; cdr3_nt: TGTGCCAGCAGCTTCGGGACACCGGGCACCGGGGAGCTGTTTTTT; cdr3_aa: CASSFGTPGTGELFF
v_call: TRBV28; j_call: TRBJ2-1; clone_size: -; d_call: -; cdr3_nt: TGTGCCAGCAGACCCCCCGGGACTCTTAATGAGCAGTTCTTC; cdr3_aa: CASRPPGTLNEQFF
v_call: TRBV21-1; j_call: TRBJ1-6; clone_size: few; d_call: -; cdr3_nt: TGTGCCAGCTCCCAGGGCTATGATTCACCCCTCCACTTT; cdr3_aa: CASSQGYDSPLHF
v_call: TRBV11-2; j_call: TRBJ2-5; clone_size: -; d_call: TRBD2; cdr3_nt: TGTGCCAGCAGCCCACGACTTCCTGGGACTAGCGTATTTGAGACCCAGTACTTC; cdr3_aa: CASSPRLPGTSVFETQYF
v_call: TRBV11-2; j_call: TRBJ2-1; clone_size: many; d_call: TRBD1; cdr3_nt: TGTGCCAGCAGCCCGACAGGGGGCAATGAGCAGTTCTTC; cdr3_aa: CASSPTGGNEQFF
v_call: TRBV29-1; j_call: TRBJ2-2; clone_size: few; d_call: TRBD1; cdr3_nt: TGCAGCGTTAGTACCGGGACAGGGATCGGGGAGCTGTTTTTT; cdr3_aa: CSVSTGTGIGELFF
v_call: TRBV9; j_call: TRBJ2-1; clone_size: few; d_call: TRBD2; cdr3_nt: TGTGCCAGCAGCCTTTCAGCGGGACTAGCGAGCTCCTACAATGAGCAGTTCTTC; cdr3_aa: CASSLSAGLASSYNEQFF
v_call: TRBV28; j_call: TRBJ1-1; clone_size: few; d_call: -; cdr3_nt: TGTGCCAGCACCGCACCGACCTTCAATTTTCGAGCGGGCGCTGAAGCTTTCTTT; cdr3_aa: CASTAPTFNFRAGAEAFF
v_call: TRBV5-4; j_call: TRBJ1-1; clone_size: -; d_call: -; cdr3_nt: TGTGCCAGCAGCTTGACAGGAATTAACACTGAAGCTTTCTTT; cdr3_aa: CASSLTGINTEAFF
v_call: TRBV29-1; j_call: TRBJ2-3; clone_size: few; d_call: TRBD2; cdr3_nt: TGCAGCGTTGAGACTAGCGGGACTAGCACAGATACGCAGTATTTT; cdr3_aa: CSVETSGTSTDTQYF
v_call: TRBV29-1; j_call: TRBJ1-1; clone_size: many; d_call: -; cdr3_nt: TGCAGCGCCGAAGGGTTGGGCACTGAAGCTTTCTTT; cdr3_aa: CSAEGLGTEAFF
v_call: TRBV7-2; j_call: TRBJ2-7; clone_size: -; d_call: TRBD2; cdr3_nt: TGTGCCAGCAGCTTACGCCTAGCGGGGGGGTTCTACGAGCAGTACTTC; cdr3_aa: CASSLRLAGGFYEQYF
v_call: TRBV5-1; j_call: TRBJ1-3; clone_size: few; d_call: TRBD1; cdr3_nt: TGCGCCAGCAGGGCGGACAGGGGAAACACCATATATTTT; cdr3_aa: CASRADRGNTIYF
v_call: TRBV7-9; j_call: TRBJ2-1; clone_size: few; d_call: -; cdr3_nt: TGTGCCAGCAGCCCCAGGACAGTAGGTTCCTACAATGAGCAGTTCTTC; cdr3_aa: CASSPRTVGSYNEQFF
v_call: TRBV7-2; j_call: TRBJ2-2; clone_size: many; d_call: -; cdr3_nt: TGTGCCAGCAGCGACCGTCGTGGCACCGGGGAGCTGTTTTTT; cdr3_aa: CASSDRRGTGELFF
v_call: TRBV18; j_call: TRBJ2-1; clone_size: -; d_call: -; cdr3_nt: TGTGCCAGCTCACCAAGCGTCATAGCCTCCTACAATGAGCAGTTCTTC; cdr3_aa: CASSPSVIASYNEQFF
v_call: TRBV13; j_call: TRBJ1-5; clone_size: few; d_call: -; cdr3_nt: TGTGCCAGCAGCTTAGCAGGGCTCGGCAATCAGCCCCAGCATTTT; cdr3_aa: CASSLAGLGNQPQHF
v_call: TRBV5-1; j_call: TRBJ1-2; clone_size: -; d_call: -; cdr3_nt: TGCGCCAGCCTCGACAACTATGGCTACACCTTC; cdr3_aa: CASLDNYGYTF
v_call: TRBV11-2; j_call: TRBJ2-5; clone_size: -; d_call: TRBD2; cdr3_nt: TGTGCCAGCAGCTTAGTGGGGGTAGCGGGTCGGGAGACCCAGTACTTC; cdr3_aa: CASSLVGVAGRETQYF